This record covers a single T cell receptor (beta chain). The data belong to a study of shared clonotypes between healthy human individuals. Sequencing used immunoSEQ multiplex PCR; TCRdb keeps in-frame clones, though not all of them. In the table there are 500,000 to 650,000 clones, 70% to 80% of which are singletons. The sequencing input was PBMCs. This sequence originates from a woman in her forties in good health. Some clones in this sample may be carry-over from other donors' samples.

CDR3 loop: CASNGVVWDRSPHYGYTF. CDR3 coding DNA: TGTGCCAGTAATGGGGTAGTTTGGGACAGGAGCCCTCACTATGGCTACACCTTC. V is TRBV19 and J is TRBJ1-2; the match to TRBD1 covers 8 bases. CDR3 length: 18 amino acids. With V trimmed by 7 bases and J by 3 bases, 19 bases remained unmatched. Germline V lookup: CDR1 LNHDA, CDR2 SQIVND (reference sequence).